A single sample is the source of the 3 T cell receptor beta chains below, sequenced in a study of vaccination and CD4 T cells after COVID-19. The Oncomine TCR Beta short-read assay was what sequenced the DNA obtained from cultured CD4+ T cells. In TCRdb, the PCR reads were re-called with MiXCR into one record per CDR3 protein. Of approximately 15,000 distinct CDR3 sequences listed, roughly 54% are singletons. These receptors' antigens are unknown. This sample's treatment: approximately nine-day PBMC culture with coronavirus spike peptide pools or control peptides (ViraFEST assay). This specimen was CD4+ T cells from blood, cultured in vitro, taken before SARS-CoV-2 vaccination. The receptors come from a human donor who had recovered from COVID-19.

This clonotype was observed a few times. V gene TRBV20-1 combines with J gene TRBJ2-3, with TRBD2 as a possible D gene (5 bases). The CDR3 length is 12 residues. The ends were cut back, 7 bases at V and 1 base at J, with 9 bases in the middle. Germline V CDR1 and CDR2: DFQATT, SNEGSKA (reference sequence). CDR3 nucleotide sequence: TGCAGTGGGGGAGAGGGCACAGATACGCAGTATTTT. This codes for CSGGEGTDTQYF.

The gene calls are TRBV10-2 and TRBJ1-2; 7 bases are a match to TRBD1. CDR1 WSHSY and CDR2 SAAADI come from the germline V gene. CDR3 length equals 13 residues. V was clipped by 5 bases and J by 3 bases; unmatched bases: 3. CDR3 sequence: CASSRQGDYGYTF. DNA of the CDR3: TGCGCCAGCAGTAGGCAGGGGGACTATGGCTACACCTTC.

The CDR3 region is CASSLIRDWAQQDTF. CDR3 sequence (DNA): TGTGCCAGCAGCCTAATTCGGGACTGGGCACAGCAGGACACCTTC. The chain employs TRBV7-9 and TRBJ1-2; possible D gene TRBD1, 5 bases. The CDR3 contains 15 residues. CDR1 and CDR2 from the germline V gene are SEHNR and FQNEAQ (reference sequence). V was clipped by 5 bases and J by 12 bases, with 25 bases between them.